These T cell receptor beta chains were read from a single sample in a study of PD-1 blockade in classical Hodgkin lymphoma. Produced via immunoSEQ multiplex PCR; TCRdb's table is partial and in-frame only. The table lists around 29,000 clones, 89% of them singletons. The specimen was CD4+ T cells from blood. All receptors derive from a human donor with classical Hodgkin lymphoma. CDR3s include the opening cysteine and the closing phenylalanine or tryptophan. D genes are given only for firm matches. Some rows mark clone size as missing; the rest say once, few, many or name a class of expanded clone.

clone_size | j_call | d_call | v_call | cdr3_nt | cdr3_aa
- | TRBJ2-2 | TRBD2 | TRBV28 | TGTGCCAGCAGTGTTAGCGGGATCGACGGCGGGGAGCTGTTTTTT | CASSVSGIDGGELFF
- | TRBJ2-1 | TRBD2 | TRBV19 | TGTGCCAGTAGCACTTACCGCATTATAGCGGGAGGTCCCGATGAGCAGTTCTTC | CASSTYRIIAGGPDEQFF
- | TRBJ2-3 | - | TRBV10-3 | TGTGCCATCAGTGCAGAGGCAGATACGCAGTATTTT | CAISAEADTQYF
- | TRBJ2-5 | TRBD1 | TRBV7-2 | TGTGCCAGCAGCAGCTATCCGGGACAGCAAGAGACCCAGTACTTC | CASSSYPGQQETQYF
- | TRBJ2-7 | - | TRBV7-2 | TGTGCCAGCAGCTCGGAACCCCACGACGGCTACGAGCAGTACTTC | CASSSEPHDGYEQYF
- | TRBJ2-6 | TRBD1 | TRBV7-9 | TGTGCCAGCAGCCCAACAGGGGCGCCTGGGGCCAACGTCCTGACTTTC | CASSPTGAPGANVLTF
few | TRBJ1-5 | - | TRBV5-1 | TGCGCCAGCAGCTTGTATGGTGGGAATCAGCCCCAGCATTTT | CASSLYGGNQPQHF
- | TRBJ1-3 | - | TRBV5-1 | TGCGCCAGCAGCTTGGGACGGGCGCCTGGAAACACCATATATTTT | CASSLGRAPGNTIYF
- | TRBJ1-1 | - | TRBV7-9 | TGTGCCAGCAGCTTAGGGGGACAGAACACTGAAGCTTTCTTT | CASSLGGQNTEAFF
- | TRBJ1-2 | - | TRBV6-1 | TGTGCCAGCAGCGTAAGGGGACTAGAACGGTACTACACCTTC | CASSVRGLERYYTF
- | TRBJ2-7 | TRBD1 | TRBV5-4 | TGTGCCAGCAGCTTGGCGGGACAGAGATACGAGCAGTACTTC | CASSLAGQRYEQYF
- | TRBJ2-1 | TRBD2 | TRBV19 | TGTGCCAGTAGGACTAGCGGGGTTAATGAGCAGTTCTTC | CASRTSGVNEQFF
- | TRBJ2-7 | TRBD1 | TRBV2 | TGTGCCAGCAGGCCGGGACAGGGGAACTACGAGCAGTACTTC | CASRPGQGNYEQYF